This T cell receptor beta chain was observed in a study of monozygotic twins with inflammatory bowel disease. Study results and limitations: For IBD patients, clonotypes shared with others were fewer than for healthy twins, especially with disease activity.

Germline V CDR1 and CDR2: SGHTA, FQGNSA. The CDR3 covers 15 residues. A remark on this clonotype: Its antigen is still unknown.

TCRdb reanalyzed the 5' RACE reads, giving one entry per CDR3 protein sequence and no DNA. The sample has about 300,000 distinct CDR3 sequences, and its top ten clones hold over 5%. This clonotype was sampled from a human donor with ulcerative colitis or Crohn's disease, or a healthy co-twin of an affected twin (not recorded which). The J gene is TRBJ2-2, the V gene TRBV7-2; TCRdb calls TRBD1, which cannot be checked without DNA. The specimen sequenced was blood. CDR3 loop: CASSLVGQGGWELFF.